These T cell receptor beta chains were read from a single sample in a study of blood T cell repertoires in COVID-19. Libraries were prepared by immunoSEQ multiplex PCR; TCRdb keeps only in-frame clonotypes and omits some of them. The data contain 95,000 to 150,000 clones, just under 80% of them seen just once; the ten biggest clones take up about a sixth. Material for sequencing was peripheral blood. The receptors come from a man aged 55 to 70 with active or convalescent COVID-19. CDR3s leave out the opening cysteine and the closing phenylalanine or tryptophan.

ATSDTGIGTNEKLF,TRBJ1-4,TRBV24-1
ASSPVNTIY,TRBJ1-3,TRBV12-3/TRBV12-4
ASSLTPPRGNSPLH,TRBJ1-6,TRBV7-3
ASSYKQGGETQY,TRBJ2-5,TRBV6-5
ASSDRGLDEQF,TRBJ2-1,TRBV27
SADSGANYGYT,TRBJ1-2,TRBV29-1
ASSRGRGLAGANEQF,TRBJ2-1,TRBV3-1/TRBV3-2
ASALGQGPDTQY,TRBJ2-3,TRBV5-1
ASSRGKDTEAF,TRBJ1-1,TRBV4-3
ASGLLVEGTGGNEQY,TRBJ2-7,TRBV12-5
ASSKSPGTTFGELF,TRBJ2-2,TRBV21-1
ASSQEQMNTEAF,TRBJ1-1,TRBV3-1/TRBV3-2
ASSMSRNSNQPQH,TRBJ1-5,TRBV19
AISESIGRAGGIQY,TRBJ2-4,TRBV10-3
ASSEDRGTQY,TRBJ2-5,TRBV18
ASSWAGGRREETQY,TRBJ2-5,TRBV28
ASSPGQNTGELF,TRBJ2-2,TRBV18
AWSGTGFDYGYT,TRBJ1-2,TRBV30
ASSTGVRSSPLH,TRBJ1-6,TRBV6-5
ASSLNRGRGSEQY,TRBJ2-7,TRBV5-5
ASSLTPLQETQY,TRBJ2-5,TRBV7-3
ASSPGTGYSNQPQH,TRBJ1-5,TRBV7-6
ASSSLRGGQDGYT,TRBJ1-2,TRBV28
ASSSFGLAGVNTQY,TRBJ2-3,TRBV28
ASRSPPRYGETQY,TRBJ2-5,TRBV7-9
SVDLTSVQETQY,TRBJ2-5,TRBV29-1
ASSSGTAFYNEQF,TRBJ2-1,TRBV6-2/TRBV6-3
ASISFYETGVKGRNEQF,TRBJ2-1,TRBV7-9
ASSTGETRPYEQY,TRBJ2-7,TRBV9